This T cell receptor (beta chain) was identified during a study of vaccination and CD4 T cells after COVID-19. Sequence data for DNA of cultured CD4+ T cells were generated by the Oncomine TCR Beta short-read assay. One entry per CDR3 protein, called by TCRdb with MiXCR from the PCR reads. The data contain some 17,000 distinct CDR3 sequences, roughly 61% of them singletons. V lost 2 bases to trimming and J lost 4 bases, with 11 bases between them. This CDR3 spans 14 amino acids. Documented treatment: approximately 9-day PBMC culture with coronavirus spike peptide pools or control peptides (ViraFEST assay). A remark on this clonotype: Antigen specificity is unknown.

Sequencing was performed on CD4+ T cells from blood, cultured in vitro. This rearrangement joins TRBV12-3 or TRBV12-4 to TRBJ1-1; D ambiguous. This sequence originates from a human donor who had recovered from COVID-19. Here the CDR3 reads CASSLIPGSTEAFF. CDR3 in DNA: TGTGCCAGCAGTTTAATTCCGGGGAGCACTGAAGCTTTCTTT.